This T cell receptor (beta chain) came from a study of radiotherapy plus CTLA-4 blockade in lung cancer (dated by TCRdb to 2016 to 2018). Study-level background: Objective responses were observed in 15% to 20% of enrolled patients, and disease control was achieved in approximately 30%.

On the study overall, not on this receptor specifically: The strongest predictors of response were reported to be early dynamic shifts in blood T cell clones along with a rise in serum interferon-beta following radiation. After treatment with radiotherapy and ipilimumab, TCR clones that came from tumors expanded in the peripheral blood.

The germline V gene (reference sequence) sets CDR1 to LNHDA and CDR2 to SQIVND. Inclusive of the bounding cysteine and phenylalanine, the CDR3 is 12 residues long. Of all the DNA, just the CDR3 is kept, 36 bases in frame from base 1. The trim is 10 bases for V and 6 bases for J, with a gap of 12 bases between the germline ends. Focal radiation therapy combined with CTLA-4 blockade (ipilimumab) was tested in patients with chemo-refractory metastatic non-small-cell lung cancer. Libraries were constructed by the immunoSEQ multiplex PCR assay. TCRdb limited this immuneACCESS table to in-frame rearrangements with V and J called. A share of clones is missing; checked studies link under half to unresolved V genes, and the rest is unexplained. For this sample there are 80,000 or so clones; about four fifths appear just once. 4% of the sample is in the top ten clones. Comments on this clone: Its binding antigen is unknown. It has no much larger one-base neighbor in the sample; base qualities were not kept.

The receptor's source is a human donor with non-small cell lung cancer who had a partial response to radiotherapy plus ipilimumab. Some clones in this sample may be carry-over from other donors' samples. The V gene is TRBV19 and the J gene is TRBJ2-2; the D gene remains uncertain. The sample consisted of peripheral blood, taken from a patient treated with radiotherapy plus ipilimumab. The CDR3 region has the sequence CATLPRPGELFF. The DNA reads as follows: TGTGCCACCCTGCCGAGGCCCGGGGAGCTGTTTTTT.